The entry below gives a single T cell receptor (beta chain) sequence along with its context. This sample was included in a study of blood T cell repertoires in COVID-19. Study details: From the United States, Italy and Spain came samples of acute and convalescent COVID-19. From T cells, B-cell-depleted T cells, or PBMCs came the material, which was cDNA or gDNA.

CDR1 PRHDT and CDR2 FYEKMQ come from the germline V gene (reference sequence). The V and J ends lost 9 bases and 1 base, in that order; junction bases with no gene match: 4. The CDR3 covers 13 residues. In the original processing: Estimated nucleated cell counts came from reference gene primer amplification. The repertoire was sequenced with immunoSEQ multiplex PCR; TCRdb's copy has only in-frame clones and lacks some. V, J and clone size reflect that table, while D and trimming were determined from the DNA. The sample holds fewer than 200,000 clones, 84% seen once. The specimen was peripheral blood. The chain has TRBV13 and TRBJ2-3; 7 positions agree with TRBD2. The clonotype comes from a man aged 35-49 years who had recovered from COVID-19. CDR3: CARGGVRTDTQYF. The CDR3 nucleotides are TGTGCCAGGGGAGGGGTTCGCACAGATACGCAGTATTTT.